This T cell receptor beta chain was retrieved from a study of blood T cells in healthy people across ages. Extractions gave at least 5 micrograms of total RNA per sample. The second PCR ran about 6 to 11 cycles with a sample-barcoded 5' primer and J-beta primers. Every sample produced at least 2.5 million CDR3-containing paired-end reads. TCRdb processed the 5' RACE reads anew with MiXCR; each CDR3 protein has one entry. The sample comprises more than 900,000 distinct CDR3 sequences, almost 30% of which are singletons, and 10% rests with the top ten. Germline V gene lookup returns CDR1 SGHTA and CDR2 FQGNSA. The CDR3 runs to 15 residues. The J segment lost 9 bases and the V segment lost 0 bases, leaving 8 bases of the junction unmatched. This clonotype showed up many times. Another study also made use of these data, one on T cells of mothers and their children. This second study notes: The study found slightly higher but non-significant overlap in related versus unrelated mother-child pairs.

This rearrangement joins TRBV7-2 to TRBJ2-1, with TRBD1 matching 7 bases. This clonotype originated in a woman in her forties in good health. What was sequenced was blood. The CDR3 DNA sequence: TGTGCCAGCAGCTTAGCGGGAACAGGGGTGGCTGAGCAGTTCTTC. The encoded protein is CASSLAGTGVAEQFF.